The 22 T cell receptor beta chains listed next were all sequenced from one sample in a study of blood T cell repertoires in COVID-19. Sequenced by immunoSEQ multiplex PCR; TCRdb stores in-frame clones only, minus some. Of over 200,000 clones in the sample, less than 85% are singletons; the top ten hold under 2%. Source material: PBMCs or T cells enriched from blood (not recorded which). The receptors were gathered from a man between 60 and 75 years old who had recovered from COVID-19.

This sequence joins TRBV7-2 and TRBJ2-7; 8 positions agree with TRBD1. The CDR3 consists of 14 residues. The V gene's germline CDR1 is SGHTA and CDR2 FQGNSA. Trimming took 5 bases from V and 5 from J; bases not matched to a gene: 8. CDR3 in DNA: TGTGCCAGCAGCCGTTCGACAGGGGATCACGAGCAGTACTTC. Encoded protein: CASSRSTGDHEQYF.

J is TRBJ1-4 and V is TRBV12-5; the D is unclear. CDR1 is LGHNT, CDR2 FRNRAP, per germline. This CDR3 is 14 amino acids long. V dropped 6 bases and J dropped 8 bases, with 16 bases sitting between them. CDR3 DNA: TGTGCTAGTGGCCCAGGTGGGTCTGACGAAAAACTGTTTTTT. Its protein is CASGPGGSDEKLFF.

This clone was observed a few times. This chain links TRBV4-2 with TRBJ2-2, with 11 bases fitting TRBD2. CDR1 is LGHNA, CDR2 YNFKEQ, per germline. The CDR3 covers 19 residues. V trimming: 4 bases; J trimming: 8 bases; junction bases outside the gene matches: 18. CDR3 sequence reads: CASSLRASGGMGGGGELFF. The CDR3 nucleotides read TGTGCCAGCAGCCTCAGAGCTAGCGGGGGGATGGGTGGTGGTGGGGAGCTGTTTTTT.

The rearrangement joins TRBV12-5 to TRBJ1-5, with TRBD1 as a possible D gene (6 bases). CDR1 is LGHNT, CDR2 FRNRAP, per germline. The ends were cut back, 1 base at V and 5 bases at J, with 9 bases in the middle. The CDR3 contains 14 residues. The CDR3, as DNA: TGTGCTAGTGGTTTGGGCAGGGGCGATCAGCCCCAGCATTTT. As protein: CASGLGRGDQPQHF.

The rearrangement joins TRBV7-2 to TRBJ2-1; 9 bases map to TRBD1. CDR3 length: 13 amino acids. Germline CDR1 reads SGHTA; CDR2 reads FQGNSA. V trimming: 5 bases; J trimming: 6 bases; junction bases outside the gene matches: 2. CDR3 DNA: TGTGCCAGCAGCCGACAGGGGGTCAATGAGCAGTTCTTC. This encodes CASSRQGVNEQFF.

This chain joins TRBV27 and TRBJ1-1; D unresolved. Germline assignment: CDR1 MNHEY and CDR2 SMNVEV (reference sequence). The CDR3 is 15 amino acids. Trimming cost V 2 bases and J 4 bases, with 14 bases left between them. CDR3 DNA sequence: TGTGCCAGCAGTTTAACTTCGGGGAAGAGCACTGAAGCTTTCTTT. This sequence encodes CASSLTSGKSTEAFF.

The chain links TRBV11-3 to TRBJ2-5, with a tentative D call TRBD2 (5 bases). The CDR3 spans 16 residues. Germline loops: CDR1 SGHNT, CDR2 YENEEA. Trimming shortened V by 5 bases and J by 5 bases, and 21 bases separated the two germline ends. CDR3 protein: CASSGTVQRGGETQYF. DNA for the CDR3: TGTGCCAGCAGCGGCACGGTACAGCGAGGCGGGGAGACCCAGTACTTC.

A remark on this clone: Distinct nucleotide sequences in the sample also encode this CDR3. The V and J genes are TRBV6-1 and TRBJ2-1; tentative D call: TRBD2 (6 bases). Trimming cost V 2 bases and J 3 bases, with 11 bases left between them. The CDR3 contains 15 residues. The germline V gene has CDR1 MNHNS and CDR2 SASEGT. CDR3 DNA: TGTGCCAGCAGTGAATTGCGGGGCGGCTACAATGAGCAGTTCTTC. It encodes CASSELRGGYNEQFF.

The chain uses TRBV2 and TRBJ1-3; D not certain. Trimming pared 1 base from V and 0 bases from J, leaving 7 bases between. Germline V gene lookup returns CDR1 SNHLY and CDR2 FYNNEI. The CDR3 covers 15 residues. CDR3 in DNA: TGTGCCAGCAGTGAAGGGCGGGGCTCTGGAAACACCATATATTTT. Amino acids: CASSEGRGSGNTIYF. Full variable domain (remainder filled in from reference TRBV2 and TRBJ1-3): EPEVTQTPSHQVTQMGQEVILRCVPISNHLYFYWYRQILGQKVEFLVSFYNNEISEKSEIFDDQFSVERPDGSNFTLKIRSTKLEDSAMYFCASSEGRGSGNTIYFGEGSWLTVV.

The V call is TRBV19, the J call TRBJ2-5, with a weak D call TRBD2 (6 bases). CDR3 length: 14 residues. Germline assignment: CDR1 LNHDA and CDR2 SQIVND (reference sequence). Trimming cost V 3 bases and J 4 bases, with 12 bases left between them. CDR3 DNA: TGTGCCAGTAGTATGCGGGGCTGGGGAGAGACCCAGTACTTC. Translated, it gives CASSMRGWGETQYF. The variable domain in full, with the rest retrieved from reference TRBV19 and TRBJ2-5, is DGGITQSPKYLFRKEGQNVTLSCEQNLNHDAMYWYRQDPGQGLRLIYYSQIVNDFQKGDIAEGYSVSREKKESFPLTVTSAQKNPTAFYLCASSMRGWGETQYFGPGTRLLVL.

The chain joins TRBV7-2 to TRBJ1-5; TRBD1 matches at 7 bases. There are 14 residues in the CDR3. CDR1 SGHTA and CDR2 FQGNSA come from the germline V gene. V was clipped by 4 bases and J by 2 bases; unmatched bases: 2. The CDR3 region is CASSSQGGNQPQHF. As DNA, the CDR3 is TGTGCCAGCAGCTCCCAGGGGGGCAATCAGCCCCAGCATTTT. The whole variable domain, filled in from reference TRBV7-2 and TRBJ1-5, reads GAGVSQSPSNKVTEKGKDVELRCDPISGHTALYWYRQSLGQGLEFLIYFQGNSAPDKSGLPSDRFSAERTGGSVSTLTIQRTQQEDSAVYLCASSSQGGNQPQHFGDGTRLSIL.

This rearrangement joins TRBV9 to TRBJ1-2; D remains unclear. CDR1 and CDR2 from the germline V gene are SGDLS and YYNGEE. V lost 4 bases to trimming and J lost 7 bases, with 11 bases between them. The CDR3 has 12 residues. CDR3 sequence reads: CASSPEGGGYTF. The CDR3 DNA is TGTGCCAGCAGCCCAGAGGGCGGTGGCTACACCTTC.

The chain uses TRBV18 and TRBJ1-1; the D gene is possibly TRBD1 (6 bases). This CDR3 is built from 13 residues. V lost 4 bases and J lost 7, with 13 bases in between. Per germline, CDR1 KGHSH and CDR2 LQKENI. The chain's CDR3 is CASSLDRGYEAFF. CDR3 nucleotide sequence: TGTGCCAGCTCACTGGACAGAGGATATGAAGCTTTCTTT.

This clone is a singleton in its sample. J is TRBJ1-3 and V is TRBV2; no reliable D call. V was cut by 3 bases and J by 9 bases, with 12 bases left in between. The CDR3 extends over 13 amino acids. Germline CDR1 is SNHLY and CDR2 is FYNNEI. The CDR3 DNA is TGTGCCAGCAGTGAGAGTCGGCCTAGCACCATATATTTT. It encodes CASSESRPSTIYF.

The rearrangement joins TRBV7-2 to TRBJ2-5, with D perhaps TRBD2 (5 bases). V was clipped by 1 base and J by 5 bases, with 11 bases between them. The CDR3 is 14 amino acids. Germline values: CDR1 SGHTA, CDR2 FQGNSA. In nucleotides, the CDR3 is TGTGCCAGCAGCTTAGGCAGTGGCGGGGAGACCCAGTACTTC. It codes for CASSLGSGGETQYF. Drawing the rest from reference TRBV7-2 and TRBJ2-5, the complete variable domain is GAGVSQSPSNKVTEKGKDVELRCDPISGHTALYWYRQSLGQGLEFLIYFQGNSAPDKSGLPSDRFSAERTGGSVSTLTIQRTQQEDSAVYLCASSLGSGGETQYFGPGTRLLVL.

This clone was seen once. The chain couples TRBV6-4 to TRBJ2-2, with 13 positions matching TRBD2. V lost 3 bases to trimming and J lost 6 bases; unmatched junction nucleotides: 4. This CDR3 is 16 amino acids long. Germline lookup yields CDR1 MRHNA and CDR2 SNTAGT. This CDR3 reads CASSEFGLAGAGELFF. The CDR3 coding sequence is TGTGCCAGCAGTGAGTTCGGACTAGCGGGGGCCGGGGAGCTGTTTTTT.

This clone was picked up many times. The V and J genes are TRBV7-2 and TRBJ2-2; unclear D gene. The V end lost 2 bases, the J end lost 0 bases, and 4 bases lay between the germline ends. Germline-derived CDR1 and CDR2 are SGHTA and FQGNSA. This CDR3 spans 14 amino acids. The CDR3, as DNA: TGTGCCAGCAGCTTAAACTCGAACACCGGGGAGCTGTTTTTT. Translation: CASSLNSNTGELFF.

The chain has TRBV11-2 and TRBJ2-5; D possibly corresponds to TRBD2 (8 bases). The V end lost 5 bases, the J end lost 3 bases, and 28 bases lay between the germline ends. CDR3 length equals 19 residues. The V gene's germline CDR1 is SGHAT and CDR2 FQNNGV. The CDR3 DNA reads TGTGCCAGCAGCACGAACAGGGGAACAGCGGGGGCGGGTGAAGAGACCCAGTACTTC. Its protein product is CASSTNRGTAGAGEETQYF.

This chain connects TRBV7-6 to TRBJ2-3, with D perhaps TRBD2 (5 bases). The CDR3 extends over 15 amino acids. Trimming took off 5 bases at V and 2 bases at J, with 14 bases between the two ends. Germline V CDR1 and CDR2: SGHVS, FNYEAQ. The CDR3 is CASSLTQRPTDTQYF. CDR3 DNA sequence: TGTGCCAGCAGCCTAACCCAGCGGCCCACAGATACGCAGTATTTT.

The rearrangement joins TRBV7-9 to TRBJ2-3; D gene uncertain. Trimming removed 2 bases at V and 5 bases at J, with 5 bases between. This CDR3 comprises 12 residues. In germline, CDR1 is SEHNR, CDR2 FQNEAQ (reference sequence). CDR3: CASSLNQDTQYF. The CDR3 bases are TGTGCCAGCAGCTTAAATCAAGATACGCAGTATTTT.

The genes are TRBV14 and TRBJ1-1; D unclear. Germline lookup yields CDR1 SGHDN and CDR2 FVKESK. This CDR3 is built from 13 residues. Trimming took 1 base from V and 3 from J, leaving 6 bases between them. The CDR3 sequence: CASSQASYTEAFF. The CDR3 coding sequence is TGTGCCAGCAGCCAAGCCAGTTACACTGAAGCTTTCTTT.

The genes are TRBV11-2 and TRBJ1-4; 8 bases fit TRBD1. Per the germline V gene, CDR1 is SGHAT and CDR2 is FQNNGV. The CDR3 totals 15 residues. After removal of 5 bases from V and 8 bases from J, the junction contained 10 bases not matched to a gene. CDR3 in amino acids: CASSQAGTGGEKLFF. CDR3 DNA sequence: TGTGCCAGCAGCCAGGCCGGGACAGGAGGGGAAAAACTGTTTTTT.